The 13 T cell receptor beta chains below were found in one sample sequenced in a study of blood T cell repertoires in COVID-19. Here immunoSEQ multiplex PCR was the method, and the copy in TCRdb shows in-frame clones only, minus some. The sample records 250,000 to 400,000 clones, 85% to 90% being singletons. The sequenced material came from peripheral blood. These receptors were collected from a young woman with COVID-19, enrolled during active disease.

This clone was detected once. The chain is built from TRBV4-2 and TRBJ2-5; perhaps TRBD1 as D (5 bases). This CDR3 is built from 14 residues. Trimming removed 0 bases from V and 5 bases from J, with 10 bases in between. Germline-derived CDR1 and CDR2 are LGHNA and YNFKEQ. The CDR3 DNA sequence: TGTGCCAGCAGCCAAGATCAGGGCAAGGAGACCCAGTACTTC. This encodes CASSQDQGKETQYF.

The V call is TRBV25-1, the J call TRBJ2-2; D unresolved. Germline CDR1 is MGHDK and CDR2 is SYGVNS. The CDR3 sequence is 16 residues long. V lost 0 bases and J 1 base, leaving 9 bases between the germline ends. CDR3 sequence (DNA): TGTGCCAGCAGTGAATATGGTAGAGGGAACACCGGGGAGCTGTTTTTT. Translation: CASSEYGRGNTGELFF.

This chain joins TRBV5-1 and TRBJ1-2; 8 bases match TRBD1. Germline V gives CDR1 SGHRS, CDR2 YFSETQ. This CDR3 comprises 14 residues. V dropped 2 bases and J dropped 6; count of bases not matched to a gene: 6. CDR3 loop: CASSFEDRDHGYTF. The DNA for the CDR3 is TGCGCCAGCAGCTTTGAGGACAGGGACCATGGCTACACCTTC. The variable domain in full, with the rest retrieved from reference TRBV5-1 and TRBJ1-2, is KAGVTQTPRYLIKTRGQQVTLSCSPISGHRSVSWYQQTPGQGLQFLFEYFSETQRNKGNFPGRFSGRQFSNSRSEMNVSTLELGDSALYLCASSFEDRDHGYTFGSGTRLTVV.

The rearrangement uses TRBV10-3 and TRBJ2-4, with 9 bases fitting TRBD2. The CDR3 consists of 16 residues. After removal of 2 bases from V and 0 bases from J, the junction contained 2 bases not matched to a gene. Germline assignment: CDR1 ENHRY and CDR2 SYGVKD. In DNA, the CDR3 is TGTGCCATCAGTGAGGAACTAGCGGGAGCCAAAAACATTCAGTACTTC. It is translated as CAISEELAGAKNIQYF.

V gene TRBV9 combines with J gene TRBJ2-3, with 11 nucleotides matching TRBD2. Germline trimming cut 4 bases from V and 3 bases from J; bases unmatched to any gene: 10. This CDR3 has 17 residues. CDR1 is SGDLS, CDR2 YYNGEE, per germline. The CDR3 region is CASSIIAGGPSTDTQYF. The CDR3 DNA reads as TGTGCCAGCAGCATAATAGCGGGAGGGCCCTCGACAGATACGCAGTATTTT.

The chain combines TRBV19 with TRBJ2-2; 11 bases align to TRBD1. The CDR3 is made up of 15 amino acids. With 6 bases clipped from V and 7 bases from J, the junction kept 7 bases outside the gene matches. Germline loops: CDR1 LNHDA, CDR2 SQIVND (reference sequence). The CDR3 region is CASSMGQGEIGELFF. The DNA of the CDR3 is TGTGCCAGTAGCATGGGACAGGGGGAGATCGGGGAGCTGTTTTTT. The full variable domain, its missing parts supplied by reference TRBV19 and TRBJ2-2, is DGGITQSPKYLFRKEGQNVTLSCEQNLNHDAMYWYRQDPGQGLRLIYYSQIVNDFQKGDIAEGYSVSREKKESFPLTVTSAQKNPTAFYLCASSMGQGEIGELFFGEGSRLTVL.

CDR3 bases: TGTGCCAGCAGCGCCGACGGGACTAGCGGGAACACCGGGGAGCTGTTTTTT. This sequence encodes CASSADGTSGNTGELFF. The chain recombines TRBV7-3 with TRBJ2-2, with TRBD2 identical over 11 bases. CDR3 length: 17 residues. Per the germline V gene, CDR1 is SGHTA and CDR2 is FQGTGA. V gave up 5 bases and J gave up 1 base; unmatched junction bases: 6.

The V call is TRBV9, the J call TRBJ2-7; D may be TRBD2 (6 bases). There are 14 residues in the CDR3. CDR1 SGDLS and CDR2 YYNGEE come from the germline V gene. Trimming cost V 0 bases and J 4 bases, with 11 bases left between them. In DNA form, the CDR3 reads TGTGCCAGCAGCGTAGCCGGGGCGGGATACGAGCAGTACTTC. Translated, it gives CASSVAGAGYEQYF. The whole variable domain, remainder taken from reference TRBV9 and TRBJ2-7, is DSGVTQTPKHLITATGQRVTLRCSPRSGDLSVYWYQQSLDQGLQFLIQYYNGEERAKGNILERFSAQQFPDLHSELNLSSLELGDSALYFCASSVAGAGYEQYFGPGTRLTVT.

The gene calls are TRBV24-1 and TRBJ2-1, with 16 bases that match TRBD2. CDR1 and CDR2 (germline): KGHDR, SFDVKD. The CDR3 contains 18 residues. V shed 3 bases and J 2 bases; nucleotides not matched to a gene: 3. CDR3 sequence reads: CATSDPGTSGRAYNEQFF. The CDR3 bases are TGTGCCACCAGTGATCCTGGGACTAGCGGGAGGGCCTACAATGAGCAGTTCTTC.

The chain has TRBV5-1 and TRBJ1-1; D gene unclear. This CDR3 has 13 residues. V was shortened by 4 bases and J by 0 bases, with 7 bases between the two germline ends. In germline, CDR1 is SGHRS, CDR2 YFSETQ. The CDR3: CASSLGLNTEAFF. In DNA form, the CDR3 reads TGCGCCAGCAGCCTCGGGTTGAACACTGAAGCTTTCTTT.

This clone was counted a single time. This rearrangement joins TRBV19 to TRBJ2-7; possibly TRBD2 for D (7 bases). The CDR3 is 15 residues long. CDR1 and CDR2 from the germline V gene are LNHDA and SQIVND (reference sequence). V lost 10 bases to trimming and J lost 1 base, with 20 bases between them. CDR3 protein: CATSRGAGLSYEQYF. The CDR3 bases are TGTGCCACCTCCCGGGGGGCGGGCCTTTCCTACGAGCAGTACTTC. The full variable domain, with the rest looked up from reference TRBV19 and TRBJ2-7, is DGGITQSPKYLFRKEGQNVTLSCEQNLNHDAMYWYRQDPGQGLRLIYYSQIVNDFQKGDIAEGYSVSREKKESFPLTVTSAQKNPTAFYLCATSRGAGLSYEQYFGPGTRLTVT.

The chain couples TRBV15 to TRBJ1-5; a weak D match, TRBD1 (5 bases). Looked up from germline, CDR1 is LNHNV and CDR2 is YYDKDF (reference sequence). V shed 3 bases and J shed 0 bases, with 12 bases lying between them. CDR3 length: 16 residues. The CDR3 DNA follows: TGTGCCACCAGCAGCCAGGGACTTGATAGCAATCAGCCCCAGCATTTT. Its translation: CATSSQGLDSNQPQHF.

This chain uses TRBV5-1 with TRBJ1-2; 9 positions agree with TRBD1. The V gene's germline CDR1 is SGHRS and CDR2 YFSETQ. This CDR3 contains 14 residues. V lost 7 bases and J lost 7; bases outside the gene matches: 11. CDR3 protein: CASLEPGQGVGYTF. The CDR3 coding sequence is TGCGCCAGCCTCGAACCGGGACAGGGAGTTGGCTACACCTTC.